This T cell receptor beta chain was recovered during a study of cytomegalovirus exposure and HLA in healthy donors. Across the whole study: The roughly 130 validation repertoires used the same platform as the roughly 720 first-cohort repertoires (as reported by a later analysis).

Clones were read by immunoSEQ multiplex PCR, and TCRdb kept only the in-frame ones, dropping some. The sample has 110,000 or so clones, more than 75% seen once. Overall study findings and caveats: Subsequent analysis revealed that first-cohort TCR clusters tended to co-occur in the roughly 120 validation repertoires. Researchers reported that a few CMV-associated chains were confirmed in vitro as CMV antigen-specific. Cytomegalovirus-associated TCR beta chains were listed, numbering more than 150.

Of note for this clone: Antigen: not known.

Trimming stripped 6 bases from V and 6 bases from J, with 14 bases between. The CDR3 extends over 13 amino acids. Per germline, CDR1 MNHNS and CDR2 SASEGT. The chain combines TRBV6-1 with TRBJ1-2, with D unclear. Specimen: PBMCs. The receptor's source is a man aged 18 to 30 in good health and CMV-seronegative. This chain's CDR3 is CASRPPGMNGYTF. The DNA for the CDR3 is TGTGCCAGCAGACCCCCCGGGATGAATGGCTACACCTTC.